The rows below give T cell receptor beta chains drawn from one sample of a study of T cells in Graves' hyperthyroidism and ophthalmopathy. TCRdb re-called the multiplex PCR reads through MiXCR, storing one row per CDR3 protein. This sample has under 650,000 distinct CDR3 sequences, with 15% to 20% found just once. Input material: blood. The source is a woman aged 25 to 39 with Graves' hyperthyroidism. CDR3s include the opening cysteine and the closing phenylalanine or tryptophan. Fields, in order: D gene, V gene, J gene, clone size, CDR3 DNA, CDR3 protein. D genes are given only for firm matches. Size tells how often a clone was seen (once, few, many) or the class of an expanded clone, and some rows leave it out.

d_gene: TRBD2; v_gene: TRBV20-1; j_gene: TRBJ2-3; abundance: many; CDR3nt: TGCAGTGCTAGAAAGCGGGAGGGAGGAGATACGCAGTATTTT; CDR3aa: CSARKREGGDTQYF
d_gene: .; v_gene: TRBV18; j_gene: TRBJ2-1; abundance: many; CDR3nt: TGTGCCAGCTCACCGGACTCTGCAACGTTCTTC; CDR3aa: CASSPDSATFF
d_gene: .; v_gene: TRBV15; j_gene: TRBJ1-2; abundance: many; CDR3nt: TGTGCCACCAGCAGAGGAGGGACAACTAACTATGGCTACACCTTC; CDR3aa: CATSRGGTTNYGYTF
d_gene: .; v_gene: TRBV6-2/TRBV6-3; j_gene: TRBJ1-1; abundance: .; CDR3nt: TGTGCCGCATTTCGAAGTACTGAAGCTTTCTTT; CDR3aa: CAAFRSTEAFF
d_gene: .; v_gene: TRBV9; j_gene: TRBJ2-5; abundance: .; CDR3nt: TGTGCCAGCAGCGTAGAGGGGGGACACGACCAAGAGACCCAGTACTTC; CDR3aa: CASSVEGGHDQETQYF
d_gene: TRBD2; v_gene: TRBV11-3; j_gene: TRBJ2-5; abundance: many; CDR3nt: TGTGCCAGCAGCAAAGGCGGAATAGCGGGAGGGTTACAAGAGACCCAGTACTTC; CDR3aa: CASSKGGIAGGLQETQYF
d_gene: TRBD2; v_gene: TRBV20-1; j_gene: TRBJ2-1; abundance: many; CDR3nt: TGCAGTGCTAGCCCGGGGGGGGGCTACAATGAGCAGTTCTTC; CDR3aa: CSASPGGGYNEQFF
d_gene: TRBD2; v_gene: TRBV12-5; j_gene: TRBJ2-3; abundance: few; CDR3nt: TGTGCTAGTGGTCCAGGGACTAGCGGAGCCACGCAGTATTTT; CDR3aa: CASGPGTSGATQYF
d_gene: .; v_gene: TRBV2; j_gene: TRBJ1-4; abundance: many; CDR3nt: TGTGCCAGCAGTGAAAGCGGTGGGAATTCTAATGAAAAACTGTTTTTT; CDR3aa: CASSESGGNSNEKLFF
d_gene: TRBD2; v_gene: TRBV6-5; j_gene: TRBJ2-1; abundance: few; CDR3nt: TGTGCCAGCAGTTACCCAACCCTTAAACTAGCGGGAGTAAGGAATGAGCAGTTCTTC; CDR3aa: CASSYPTLKLAGVRNEQFF
d_gene: TRBD2; v_gene: TRBV28; j_gene: TRBJ2-5; abundance: .; CDR3nt: TGTGCCAGCAGTTTGCCGCCGGGACTAGCGGGCCAAGAGACCCAGTACTTC; CDR3aa: CASSLPPGLAGQETQYF